This T cell receptor (beta chain) originates from a study of Ad26.COV2.S vaccination and SARS-CoV-2 variants. Study-wide findings and caveats: Recipients of either vaccine or placebo displayed similar breadth of non-spike TCRs.

The treatment: roughly 20 received Ad26.COV2.S at low or high dose, single or two shots; five or six received placebo; per-sample allocation not given. Sampling was done on day 63 after the first vaccine or placebo injection. CDR3 length equals 15 residues. Per the germline V gene, CDR1 is LGHNT and CDR2 is FRNRAP. Trimming removed 7 bases at V and 1 base at J, with 13 bases between. Libraries were prepared by immunoSEQ multiplex PCR; TCRdb keeps only in-frame clonotypes and omits some of them. Among about 680,000 clones listed, more than 70% were seen once. For this clone: Its antigen remains unidentified.

The J gene is TRBJ2-2, the V gene TRBV12-5; D may be TRBD1 (6 bases). The source material was peripheral blood, sampled in a trial of Ad26.COV2.S vaccine versus placebo. The receptor was isolated from a person aged 18 to 59 who received the Ad26.COV2.S COVID-19 vaccine or a placebo. CDR3 region: CASAPGGLNTGELFF. The CDR3 coding sequence is TGTGCTAGTGCCCCTGGGGGCTTGAACACCGGGGAGCTGTTTTTT.